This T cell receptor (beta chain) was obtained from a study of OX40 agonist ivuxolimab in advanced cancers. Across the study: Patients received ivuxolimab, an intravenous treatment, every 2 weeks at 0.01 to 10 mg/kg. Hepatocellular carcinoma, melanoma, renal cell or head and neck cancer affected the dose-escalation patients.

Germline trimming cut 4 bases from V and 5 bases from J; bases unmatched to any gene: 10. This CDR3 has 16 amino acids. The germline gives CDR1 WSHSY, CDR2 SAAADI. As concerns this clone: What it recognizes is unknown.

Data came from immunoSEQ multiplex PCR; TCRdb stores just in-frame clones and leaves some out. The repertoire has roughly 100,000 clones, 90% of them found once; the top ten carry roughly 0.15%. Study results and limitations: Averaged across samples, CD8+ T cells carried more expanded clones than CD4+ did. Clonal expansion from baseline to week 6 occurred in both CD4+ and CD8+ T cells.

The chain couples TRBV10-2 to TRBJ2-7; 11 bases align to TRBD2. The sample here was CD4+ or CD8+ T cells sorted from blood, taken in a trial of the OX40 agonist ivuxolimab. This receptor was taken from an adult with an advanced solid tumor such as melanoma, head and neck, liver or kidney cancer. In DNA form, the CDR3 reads TGCGCCAGCAGTGGTCGCCTAGCGGGGGGTCTCGACGAGCAGTACTTC. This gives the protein CASSGRLAGGLDEQYF.